The 8 T cell receptor beta chains below come from one sample, sequenced in a study of blood T cell repertoires in COVID-19. TCRdb's table, derived via immunoSEQ multiplex PCR, lists solely in-frame clones and lacks some. The repertoire holds approximately 220,000 clones, with 65% to 90% as singletons. The sequencing sample was made of peripheral blood. These receptors all stem from a woman in her seventies with acute or convalescent COVID-19.

The chain joins TRBV5-4 to TRBJ1-6; a weak D match, TRBD1 (5 bases). CDR3 length: 16 amino acids. Deletions cut 4 bases from V and 6 bases from J, with 17 bases between. Germline CDR1 and CDR2: SGHNT and YYREEE (reference sequence). CDR3 DNA: TGTGCCAGCAGCCCCGGGACTCTGAAAGGTAATTCACCCCTCCACTTT. Translation: CASSPGTLKGNSPLHF.

The chain couples TRBV7-2 to TRBJ2-7; a possible D gene is TRBD1 (5 bases). Germline-derived CDR1 and CDR2 are SGHTA and FQGNSA. The CDR3 spans 14 residues. V lost 4 bases and J lost 2, with 12 bases in between. CDR3: CASSSRVGPYEQYF. CDR3 bases: TGTGCCAGCAGCTCCCGAGTGGGGCCCTACGAGCAGTACTTC.

This clone was counted only a few times. The chain couples TRBV5-1 to TRBJ2-7, with TRBD1 matching over 7 bases. In germline, CDR1 is SGHRS, CDR2 YFSETQ. With V trimmed by 0 bases and J by 2 bases, 8 bases remained unmatched. The CDR3 spans 16 residues. CDR3 in DNA: TGCGCCAGCAGCTTGGGGGGGACAGCCATTACCTACGAGCAGTACTTC. Translation: CASSLGGTAITYEQYF.

The V gene is TRBV4-3, the J gene TRBJ1-2, with TRBD1 matching 11 bases. Germline V lookup: CDR1 LGHNA, CDR2 YSLEER. J gave up 6 bases and V 0 bases, and 9 bases lay outside the gene matches. This CDR3 contains 17 residues. The CDR3 DNA reads as TGCGCCAGCAGCCAAGATCCCTCGGACAGGGGGCGCGATGGCTACACCTTC. The encoded protein is CASSQDPSDRGRDGYTF.

The genes are TRBV5-8 and TRBJ2-3; D not resolved. The CDR3 spans 12 residues. V was clipped by 0 bases and J by 5 bases, with 4 bases between them. Germline CDR1 and CDR2: SGHTS and YDEGEE. This CDR3 reads CASSLVLDTQYF. CDR3 bases: TGTGCCAGCAGCTTGGTTCTAGATACGCAGTATTTT.

This chain uses TRBV4-2 with TRBJ2-3, with TRBD2 matching 11 bases. V lost 2 bases, J lost 2 bases, and 3 bases stayed unmatched. Germline V gene sequence: CDR1 LGHNA, CDR2 YNFKEQ. The CDR3 is 16 residues long. Here the CDR3 reads CASSQRLAGYTDTQYF. DNA for the CDR3: TGTGCCAGCAGCCAAAGACTAGCGGGGTACACAGATACGCAGTATTTT.

The chain is built from TRBV5-6 and TRBJ1-2; TRBD1 matches at 7 bases. Germline V gene lookup returns CDR1 SGHDT and CDR2 YYEEEE. V trimming: 0 bases; J trimming: 3 bases; junction bases outside the gene matches: 8. The CDR3 is 16 amino acids. In DNA form, the CDR3 reads TGTGCCAGCAGCTTGGACCGGACAGGCGGGGACTATGGCTACACCTTC. Its protein product is CASSLDRTGGDYGYTF.

The chain joins TRBV5-4 to TRBJ2-5; 10 nucleotides agree with TRBD2. CDR3 length equals 15 residues. CDR1 and CDR2 from the germline V gene are SGHNT and YYREEE (reference sequence). V lost 0 bases and J lost 5; bases outside the gene matches: 4. The CDR3 here is CASSLESSGGETQYF. The CDR3 DNA reads as TGTGCCAGCAGCTTGGAGAGTAGCGGGGGGGAGACCCAGTACTTC.